A single sample is the source of the 28 T cell receptor beta chains below, sequenced in a study of siplizumab effects on memory and regulatory T cells. Sequenced by immunoSEQ multiplex PCR; TCRdb stores in-frame clones only, minus some. The sample holds 100,000 or so clones; about 93% are singletons and the top ten take around 13%. The sequenced sample was non-Treg CD4+ T cells sorted from blood. The receptors were gathered from a human donor in good health.

The V call is TRBV18, the J call TRBJ1-6; perhaps TRBD1 as D (6 bases). The germline CDR1 and CDR2 sequences are KGHSH and LQKENI. This CDR3 spans 15 amino acids. The ends were cut back, 4 bases at V and 5 bases at J, with 12 bases in the middle. CDR3 region: CASSLQGGDNSPLHF. The DNA of the CDR3 is TGTGCCAGCTCACTACAGGGAGGAGATAATTCACCCCTCCACTTT. The full variable domain, completed using reference TRBV18 and TRBJ1-6, is NAGVMQNPRHLVRRRGQEARLRCSPMKGHSHVYWYRQLPEEGLKFMVYLQKENIIDESGMPKERFSAEFPKEGPSILRIQQVVRGDSAAYFCASSLQGGDNSPLHFGNGTRLTVT.

The chain employs TRBV19 and TRBJ2-1; D is ambiguous. V lost 6 bases to trimming and J lost 2 bases, with 14 bases between them. Looked up from germline, CDR1 is LNHDA and CDR2 is SQIVND (reference sequence). This CDR3 comprises 15 residues. The CDR3: CASRAVDRPYNEQFF. The CDR3 region has the DNA TGTGCCAGTAGGGCGGTGGACCGGCCCTACAATGAGCAGTTCTTC.

The chain employs TRBV7-8 and TRBJ2-1; 7 bases line up with TRBD1. The CDR3 loop spans 13 amino acids. With V trimmed by 1 base and J by 15 bases, 9 bases remained unmatched. Germline V gives CDR1 SGHVS, CDR2 FQNEAQ. The DNA of the CDR3 is TGTGCCAGCAGCTTAGGTCCGGGACAGAGCCCGTTCTTC. Its translation: CASSLGPGQSPFF.

The CDR3 loop reads CASSQILGLGTDTQYF. CDR3 bases: TGCGCCAGCAGCCAGATTTTAGGACTAGGCACAGATACGCAGTATTTT. The chain couples TRBV4-1 to TRBJ2-3, with 7 bases that match TRBD2. There are 16 residues in the CDR3. J gave up 1 base and V 3 bases, and 7 bases lay outside the gene matches. Germline loops: CDR1 MGHRA, CDR2 YSYEKL.

V usage is TRBV9 and J usage is TRBJ1-5, with D perhaps TRBD1 (6 bases). The V gene's germline CDR1 is SGDLS and CDR2 YYNGEE. The CDR3 contains 15 residues. The V end was cut by 3 bases, the J end by 0 bases, with 10 bases between. The DNA of the CDR3 is TGTGCCAGCAGCGCGCGACAGGATAGCAATCAGCCCCAGCATTTT. This codes for CASSARQDSNQPQHF.

The chain couples TRBV6-5 to TRBJ2-5, with D perhaps TRBD2 (6 bases). The J call may be wrong; the DNA end is better matched by TRBJ2-7. CDR1 is MNHEY, CDR2 SVGAGI, per germline. The CDR3 length is 16 residues. CDR3 protein: CASSYGRWGSVDEQYF. CDR3 nucleotide sequence: TGTGCCAGCAGTTACGGGAGGTGGGGGTCGGTGGACGAGCAGTACTTC.

V gene TRBV5-1 combines with J gene TRBJ2-2; D is uncertain. Germline CDR1 is SGHRS and CDR2 is YFSETQ. V dropped 6 bases and J dropped 8 bases, with 26 bases sitting between them. This CDR3 has 17 amino acids. The CDR3 region is CASTQHLRSLTPGELFF. The CDR3 nucleotides are TGCGCCAGCACCCAGCATCTTAGGAGTCTAACACCGGGGGAGCTGTTTTTT.

The V gene is TRBV28, the J gene TRBJ1-5; D may be TRBD1 (5 bases). Trimming shortened V by 3 bases and J by 4 bases, and 16 bases separated the two germline ends. Germline V gene sequence: CDR1 MDHEN, CDR2 SYDVKM. CDR3 length: 16 amino acids. CDR3 nucleotides: TGTGCCAGCAGTTTGAACCTGGGGCAGGGTAATCAGCCCCAGCATTTT. Amino acids: CASSLNLGQGNQPQHF.

The CDR3 protein is CASSPVPTGNEQYF. The CDR3 bases are TGTGCCAGCTCACCGGTCCCCACCGGGAACGAGCAGTACTTC. The V call is TRBV18, the J call TRBJ2-7, with D possibly matching TRBD2 (5 bases). The V end lost 3 bases, the J end lost 5 bases, and 14 bases lay between the germline ends. Per the germline V gene, CDR1 is KGHSH and CDR2 is LQKENI. This CDR3 has 14 amino acids.

This clone was seen a single time. The J gene is TRBJ1-4, the V gene TRBV9, with no clear D. The germline V and J ends were trimmed by 2 bases and 0 bases, with 5 bases remaining between them. Germline CDR1 reads SGDLS; CDR2 reads YYNGEE. This CDR3 contains 14 residues. CDR3: CASSVLSTNEKLFF. For the CDR3, the DNA is TGTGCCAGCAGCGTTTTATCAACTAATGAAAAACTGTTTTTT.

The V gene is TRBV30, the J gene TRBJ1-1, with D perhaps matching TRBD1 (5 bases). This CDR3 has 15 residues. V was shortened by 5 bases and J by 1 base, with 17 bases between the two germline ends. Looked up from germline, CDR1 is GTSNPN and CDR2 is SVGIG (reference sequence). The CDR3 spells CAWGLTFTGNTEAFF. The CDR3 nucleotides are TGTGCCTGGGGACTGACCTTTACAGGGAACACTGAAGCTTTCTTT.

The V gene is TRBV19, the J gene TRBJ1-2, with D possibly being TRBD1 (5 bases). This CDR3 region has 16 residues. V gave up 3 bases and J gave up 8 bases, with 22 bases separating them. CDR1 is LNHDA and CDR2 is SQIVND in the germline V gene (reference sequence). The CDR3 here is CASSIRDSNEAWGYTF. CDR3 nucleotide sequence: TGTGCCAGTAGTATCCGAGACAGCAATGAGGCGTGGGGCTACACCTTC.

The J gene is TRBJ2-3, the V gene TRBV7-2, with D unresolved. The V gene's germline CDR1 is SGHTA and CDR2 FQGNSA. This CDR3 has 12 residues. V lost 1 base to trimming and J lost 4 bases, with 3 bases between them. The CDR3 DNA follows: TGTGCCAGCAGCTTAGTCTCAGATACGCAGTATTTT. This encodes CASSLVSDTQYF.

The gene calls are TRBV10-3 and TRBJ1-5; D is possibly TRBD1 (6 bases). Trimming took off 0 bases at V and 5 bases at J, with 14 bases between the two ends. CDR3 length: 16 residues. The germline CDR1 and CDR2 sequences are ENHRY and SYGVKD. CDR3 protein: CAISESKQGGYQPQHF. The CDR3, as DNA: TGTGCCATCAGTGAGTCGAAACAGGGAGGATATCAGCCCCAGCATTTT.

The chain has TRBV5-1 and TRBJ2-1; D not certain. CDR3 length equals 12 residues. Trimming cost V 6 bases and J 6 bases, with 10 bases left between them. Germline V gene sequence: CDR1 SGHRS, CDR2 YFSETQ. CDR3 DNA: TGCGCCAGCACTGCCAGACTCAATGAGCAGTTCTTC. Its protein product is CASTARLNEQFF.

The V gene is TRBV29-1, the J gene TRBJ1-2, with no clear D. V was clipped by 4 bases and J by 6 bases, with 6 bases between them. This CDR3 is 10 amino acids long. Germline CDR1 reads SQVTM; CDR2 reads ANQGSEA. CDR3 in amino acids: CSVGLNGYTF. The CDR3 DNA follows: TGCAGCGTTGGCCTTAATGGCTACACCTTC.

The genes are TRBV11-2 and TRBJ1-5; D not resolved. The CDR3 runs 13 residues. Germline V gene sequence: CDR1 SGHAT, CDR2 FQNNGV. The V end was cut by 1 base, the J end by 6 bases, with 7 bases between. The CDR3 sequence is CASSLGYGQPQHF. The DNA of the CDR3 is TGTGCCAGCAGCTTAGGATATGGTCAGCCCCAGCATTTT.

This chain joins TRBV2 and TRBJ2-7; 11 nucleotides align to TRBD2. Germline-derived CDR1 and CDR2 are SNHLY and FYNNEI. V lost 7 bases, J lost 3 bases, and 5 bases stayed unmatched. The CDR3 sequence is 14 residues long. The CDR3 coding sequence is TGTGCCAGCAAAGGGACTAGCGGAGACTACGAGCAGTACTTC. It encodes CASKGTSGDYEQYF.

This chain links TRBV5-4 with TRBJ2-1; a possible D gene is TRBD2 (6 bases). Germline V lookup: CDR1 SGHNT, CDR2 YYREEE (reference sequence). V dropped 0 bases and J dropped 2 bases, with 9 bases sitting between them. The CDR3 totals 15 residues. The chain's CDR3 is CASSLGLETYNEQFF. In DNA form, the CDR3 reads TGTGCCAGCAGCTTGGGACTAGAAACCTACAATGAGCAGTTCTTC.

The V gene is TRBV9, the J gene TRBJ2-1; 7 nucleotides agree with TRBD2. The CDR3 is 16 residues long. The germline gives CDR1 SGDLS, CDR2 YYNGEE. Trimming took 0 bases from V and 0 from J; bases not matched to a gene: 3. The CDR3 region is CASSVGGGVSYNEQFF. The CDR3 DNA follows: TGTGCCAGCAGCGTAGGTGGGGGGGTCTCCTACAATGAGCAGTTCTTC.

The genes are TRBV19 and TRBJ2-4; perhaps TRBD1 as D (5 bases). This CDR3 region has 13 residues. V lost 9 bases and J 3 bases, leaving 12 bases between the germline ends. Germline V lookup: CDR1 LNHDA, CDR2 SQIVND (reference sequence). The CDR3 nucleotides read TGTGCCAGCCGACTTAGGGGCAAAAACATTCAGTACTTC. The encoded protein is CASRLRGKNIQYF. Variable domain in full (rest from reference TRBV19 and TRBJ2-4): DGGITQSPKYLFRKEGQNVTLSCEQNLNHDAMYWYRQDPGQGLRLIYYSQIVNDFQKGDIAEGYSVSREKKESFPLTVTSAQKNPTAFYLCASRLRGKNIQYFGAGTRLSVL.

V and J are TRBV9 and TRBJ2-2, with no clear D. CDR1 is SGDLS and CDR2 is YYNGEE in the germline V gene. The CDR3 has 15 residues. V shed 3 bases and J shed 1 base, with 10 bases lying between them. The CDR3 reads CASSGNARNTGELFF. The CDR3 coding sequence is TGTGCCAGCAGCGGGAACGCCAGGAACACCGGGGAGCTGTTTTTT.

The chain combines TRBV7-2 with TRBJ1-1; possible D gene TRBD1, 5 bases. Germline assignment: CDR1 SGHTA and CDR2 FQGNSA. Between the trimmed V and J ends, which lost 5 bases and 4 bases, there was a span of 11 bases. This CDR3 comprises 13 residues. The CDR3 spells CASSIRQFTEAFF. The DNA for the CDR3 is TGTGCCAGCAGCATTAGACAGTTCACTGAAGCTTTCTTT.

The genes are TRBV4-2 and TRBJ2-3; the D gene could be TRBD1 or TRBD2 (6 bases each). V was clipped by 4 bases and J by 4 bases, with 18 bases between them. The germline gives CDR1 LGHNA, CDR2 YNFKEQ. This CDR3 spans 16 amino acids. The CDR3 nucleotides read TGTGCCAGCAGCCTTTTGGAGGGGGGCGGGCCAGATACGCAGTATTTT. Protein: CASSLLEGGGPDTQYF.

The V call is TRBV28, the J call TRBJ1-2; no clear D gene. CDR1 and CDR2 from the germline V gene are MDHEN and SYDVKM. Trimming pared 6 bases from V and 3 bases from J, leaving 5 bases between. This CDR3 region has 11 residues. The CDR3 sequence is CASRDDYGYTF. The CDR3 DNA reads as TGTGCCAGCAGAGATGACTATGGCTACACCTTC.

The sample holds one count of this clone. The gene calls are TRBV30 and TRBJ1-2; TRBD1 aligns across 12 bases. V lost 4 bases to trimming and J lost 8 bases; unmatched junction nucleotides: 5. Germline CDR1 is GTSNPN and CDR2 is SVGIG (reference sequence). The CDR3 is made up of 13 amino acids. The CDR3 loop reads CAWTAGTGGGYTF. For the CDR3, the DNA is TGTGCCTGGACCGCTGGGACAGGGGGCGGCTACACCTTC.

The chain has TRBV2 and TRBJ2-5; 12 bases match TRBD2. The ends lost 5 bases at V and 5 bases at J; junction bases unmatched: 3. The CDR3 has 14 residues. The germline V gene has CDR1 SNHLY and CDR2 FYNNEI. CDR3 sequence (DNA): TGTGCCAGCAGTCTAGCGGGAGGGAGTGAGACCCAGTACTTC. Translating gives CASSLAGGSETQYF.

A remark on this clone: The junction shows a germline mismatch at one end, possibly a read error. V and J are TRBV7-7 and TRBJ2-5, with TRBD2 as a possible D gene (6 bases). This CDR3 contains 13 residues. Germline V lookup: CDR1 SSHAT, CDR2 FNYEAQ (reference sequence). CDR3 amino acids: CASSARLGETQYF. For the CDR3, the DNA is TGTGCTAGCAGTGCTAGACTAGGCGAGACCCAGTACTTC.